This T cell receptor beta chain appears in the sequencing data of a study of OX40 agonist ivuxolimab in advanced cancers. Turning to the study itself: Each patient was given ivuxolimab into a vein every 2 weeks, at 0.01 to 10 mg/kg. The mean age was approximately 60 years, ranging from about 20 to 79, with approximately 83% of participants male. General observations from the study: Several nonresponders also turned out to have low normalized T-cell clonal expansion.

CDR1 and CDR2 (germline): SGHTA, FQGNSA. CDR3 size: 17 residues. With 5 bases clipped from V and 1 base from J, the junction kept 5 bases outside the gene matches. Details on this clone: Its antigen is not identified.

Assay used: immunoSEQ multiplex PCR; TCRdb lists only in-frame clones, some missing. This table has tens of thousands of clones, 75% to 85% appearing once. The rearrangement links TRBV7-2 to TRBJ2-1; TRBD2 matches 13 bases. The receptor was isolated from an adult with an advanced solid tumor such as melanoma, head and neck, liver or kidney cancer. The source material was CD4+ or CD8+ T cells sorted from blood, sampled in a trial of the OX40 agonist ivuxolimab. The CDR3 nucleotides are TGTGCCAGCAGCCCAAGACTAGCGGGAGGTTCCTACAATGAGCAGTTCTTC. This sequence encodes CASSPRLAGGSYNEQFF.